The 27 T cell receptor beta chains below were found in one sample sequenced in a study of CD4+ T cells in melanoma. Assay used: immunoSEQ multiplex PCR; TCRdb lists only in-frame clones, some missing. The data hold thousands of clones, with around 60% observed a single time. Sequencing was performed on cells from a culture (not recorded whether cultured in vitro). The receptors shown here come from a human donor with melanoma.

This chain joins TRBV4-2 and TRBJ1-2, with D possibly TRBD1 on 5 matching bases. Germline values: CDR1 LGHNA, CDR2 YNFKEQ. With 5 bases removed from V and 2 bases from J, the gap between germline ends came to 15 bases. This CDR3 spans 15 amino acids. DNA of the CDR3: TGTGCCAGCAGCTTGGGGCAGGGCAGGAACTATGGCTACACCTTC. Residues: CASSLGQGRNYGYTF.

This clone was observed a handful of times. V and J are TRBV10-3 and TRBJ1-6; no firm D call. The CDR3 has 13 residues. Germline V lookup: CDR1 ENHRY, CDR2 SYGVKD. Trimming left V 3 bases short and J 7 bases short, with 7 bases between. CDR3 DNA: TGTGCCATCAGTGACAGGACCAATTCACCCCTCCACTTT. Its protein is CAISDRTNSPLHF.

This chain connects TRBV4-1 to TRBJ1-5; 7 nucleotides agree with TRBD1. CDR3 size: 15 residues. Per germline, CDR1 MGHRA and CDR2 YSYEKL. The V gene end was trimmed by 0 bases and the J gene end by 6 bases; junction bases not matched to a gene: 5. CDR3 in amino acids: CASSQESGGGQPQHF. CDR3 in DNA: TGCGCCAGCAGCCAAGAGTCAGGGGGTGGTCAGCCCCAGCATTTT.

This clone qualifies as medium-sized. This chain connects TRBV7-2 to TRBJ2-7; D might be TRBD1 (7 bases). Per the germline V gene, CDR1 is SGHTA and CDR2 is FQGNSA. This CDR3 contains 15 residues. V lost 2 bases and J lost 4, with 15 bases in between. In DNA form, the CDR3 reads TGTGCCAGCAGCTTAAACCCAGGGGGGCCATACGAGCAGTACTTC. This translates into CASSLNPGGPYEQYF.

This clone was recorded a few times. V usage is TRBV28 and J usage is TRBJ1-2; TRBD1 matches at 8 bases. The germline V gene has CDR1 MDHEN and CDR2 SYDVKM. After removal of 7 bases from V and 7 bases from J, the junction contained 11 bases not matched to a gene. CDR3 length equals 14 residues. DNA for the CDR3: TGTGCCAGCATACCGGGACAGGTGTTTCGTGGCTACACCTTC. As protein: CASIPGQVFRGYTF.

The chain uses TRBV9 and TRBJ2-3; D call uncertain. Germline assignment: CDR1 SGDLS and CDR2 YYNGEE. The CDR3 loop spans 13 amino acids. V gave up 3 bases and J gave up 2 bases, with 7 bases separating them. The CDR3 sequence is CASSAYDTDTQYF. The CDR3 region has the DNA TGTGCCAGCAGCGCCTACGACACAGATACGCAGTATTTT.

This chain joins TRBV21-1 and TRBJ1-2. TRBV21-1 is noted as a pseudogene. The CDR3 is 13 amino acids. The CDR3 DNA is TGTGCCAGCAGAAATGAGAGGGTCTATGGCTACACCTTC. Its protein is CASRNERVYGYTF.

The rearrangement uses TRBV19 and TRBJ2-1, with 10 bases aligning to TRBD2. This CDR3 spans 17 amino acids. The germline gives CDR1 LNHDA, CDR2 SQIVND (reference sequence). Germline trimming cut 5 bases from V and 1 base from J; bases unmatched to any gene: 8. The CDR3 region has the DNA TGTGCCAGTAGTCTGGTAGCGGGGGGCGAGTCCTACAATGAGCAGTTCTTC. This translates into CASSLVAGGESYNEQFF. Together with reference TRBV19 and TRBJ2-1, the CDR3 gives the full variable domain: DGGITQSPKYLFRKEGQNVTLSCEQNLNHDAMYWYRQDPGQGLRLIYYSQIVNDFQKGDIAEGYSVSREKKESFPLTVTSAQKNPTAFYLCASSLVAGGESYNEQFFGPGTRLTVL.

The V call is TRBV9, the J call TRBJ1-1; D not certain. The germline gives CDR1 SGDLS, CDR2 YYNGEE. The CDR3 is made up of 13 amino acids. The germline V and J ends were trimmed by 6 bases and 1 base, with 10 bases remaining between them. CDR3 sequence (DNA): TGTGCCAGCAACGCCCGCCAGAACACTGAAGCTTTCTTT. Protein: CASNARQNTEAFF.

The genes are TRBV6-6 and TRBJ1-1, with D possibly matching TRBD1 (6 bases). The germline gives CDR1 MNHNY, CDR2 SVGAGI (reference sequence). Trimming pared 2 bases from V and 1 base from J, leaving 11 bases between. This CDR3 is built from 15 residues. Written as DNA, the CDR3 is TGTGCCAGCAGTTACGGGGGCACAGGGAACACTGAAGCTTTCTTT. As protein: CASSYGGTGNTEAFF.

J is TRBJ2-7 and V is TRBV14, with D possibly being TRBD1 or TRBD2 (6 bases each). The CDR3 extends over 13 amino acids. CDR1 is SGHDN and CDR2 is FVKESK in the germline V gene. V lost 6 bases, J lost 6 bases, and 15 bases lay in between. The CDR3 DNA follows: TGTGCCAGCAGTATTTTACAGGGAGGCGAGCAGTACTTC. Its translation is CASSILQGGEQYF.

The V call is TRBV4-1, the J call TRBJ1-6; no reliable D call. This CDR3 has 15 amino acids. V was pared by 7 bases and J by 4 bases, with 14 bases between. Germline V gene data show CDR1 as MGHRA and CDR2 as YSYEKL. For the CDR3, the DNA is TGCGCCAGCATAAGGAGGGTTGGTTATAATTCACCCCTCCACTTT. It is translated as CASIRRVGYNSPLHF.

The chain links TRBV19 to TRBJ1-1, with a possible D match to TRBD1 (5 bases). The V end was cut by 3 bases, the J end by 5 bases, with 16 bases between. The CDR3 contains 15 residues. Germline CDR1 is LNHDA and CDR2 is SQIVND (reference sequence). The CDR3 nucleotides read TGTGCCAGTAGTATGGGGGGGGAACGTTGGACTGAAGCTTTCTTT. This gives the protein CASSMGGERWTEAFF. The full variable domain, in which reference TRBV19 and TRBJ1-1 provide the parts outside the CDR3, is DGGITQSPKYLFRKEGQNVTLSCEQNLNHDAMYWYRQDPGQGLRLIYYSQIVNDFQKGDIAEGYSVSREKKESFPLTVTSAQKNPTAFYLCASSMGGERWTEAFFGQGTRLTVV.

The V call is TRBV29-1, the J call TRBJ1-2; 7 bases map to TRBD1. V was clipped by 6 bases and J by 7 bases; unmatched bases: 14. The length of the CDR3 is 14 residues. The V gene's germline CDR1 is SQVTM and CDR2 ANQGSEA. This CDR3 reads CSVADRALAFGYTF. In DNA form, the CDR3 reads TGCAGCGTGGCCGACAGGGCTCTGGCGTTTGGCTACACCTTC.

This sequence joins TRBV5-5 and TRBJ1-4; weak D call: TRBD1 (6 bases). The CDR3 spans 14 residues. Looked up from germline, CDR1 is SGHKS and CDR2 is YYEKEE (reference sequence). Deletions cut 3 bases from V and 7 bases from J, with 13 bases between. CDR3 coding DNA: TGTGCCAGCAGCTCACAGGGTTTGAGTGAAAAACTGTTTTTT. It translates to CASSSQGLSEKLFF.

This chain uses TRBV5-4 with TRBJ2-7; no clear D. The CDR3 length is 14 residues. Trimming removed 4 bases from V and 2 bases from J, with 13 bases in between. Germline loops: CDR1 SGHNT, CDR2 YYREEE (reference sequence). CDR3 coding DNA: TGTGCCAGCAGCCAAAGGGTAGAGGCCTACGAGCAGTACTTC. It yields the protein CASSQRVEAYEQYF.

The chain combines TRBV9 with TRBJ2-1, with D perhaps TRBD1 or TRBD2 (6 bases each). CDR3 length equals 16 residues. Trimming removed 1 base at V and 7 bases at J, with 18 bases between. Germline V gives CDR1 SGDLS, CDR2 YYNGEE. CDR3 DNA sequence: TGTGCCAGCAGCGTAAACAACAGGGCCGGGGGTAATGAGCAGTTCTTC. Its protein is CASSVNNRAGGNEQFF.

Written as DNA, the CDR3 is TGTGCCAGTAGTATTACCAGCGGGGGGGCGACAGATACGCAGTATTTT. Translation: CASSITSGGATDTQYF. This sequence joins TRBV19 and TRBJ2-3; 10 bases fit TRBD2. Germline V gene data show CDR1 as LNHDA and CDR2 as SQIVND (reference sequence). After removal of 3 bases from V and 3 bases from J, the junction contained 6 bases not matched to a gene. The CDR3 is 16 residues long.

The chain employs TRBV7-2 and TRBJ2-3; 11 positions agree with TRBD2. V shed 4 bases, J shed 2 bases, and the junction held 5 bases outside the gene matches. Per germline, CDR1 SGHTA and CDR2 FQGNSA. This CDR3 region has 16 residues. The CDR3 DNA follows: TGTGCCAGCAGCTGGGCTAGCGGGGGGTACACAGATACGCAGTATTTT. It specifies CASSWASGGYTDTQYF.

This chain connects TRBV10-2 to TRBJ1-1, with TRBD1 identical over 8 bases. V shed 6 bases, J shed 1 base, and the junction held 4 bases outside the gene matches. Germline V gene data show CDR1 as WSHSY and CDR2 as SAAADI. The CDR3 runs to 14 residues. The CDR3 spells CASRDGTGNTEAFF. The CDR3 DNA sequence: TGCGCCAGCAGGGACGGGACAGGGAACACTGAAGCTTTCTTT.

This clone was recorded once. This chain connects TRBV6-6 to TRBJ2-7; weak D call: TRBD1 (6 bases). Germline V gives CDR1 MNHNY, CDR2 SVGAGI (reference sequence). Trimming left V 8 bases short and J 5 bases short, with 13 bases between. The CDR3 has 12 residues. CDR3 sequence: CASFSGQHEQYF. DNA for the CDR3: TGTGCCAGCTTCTCGGGACAACACGAGCAGTACTTC.

This sequence joins TRBV7-9 and TRBJ2-7; possibly TRBD2 for D (6 bases). The V end was cut by 5 bases, the J end by 1 base, with 12 bases between. Germline V gene data show CDR1 as SEHNR and CDR2 as FQNEAQ (reference sequence). This CDR3 has 14 residues. DNA for the CDR3: TGTGCCAGCAGCCTCCCCCGGGAGTCCTACGAGCAGTACTTC. It specifies CASSLPRESYEQYF. Together with reference TRBV7-9 and TRBJ2-7, the CDR3 gives the full variable domain: DTGVSQNPRHKITKRGQNVTFRCDPISEHNRLYWYRQTLGQGPEFLTYFQNEAQLEKSRLLSDRFSAERPKGSFSTLEIQRTEQGDSAMYLCASSLPRESYEQYFGPGTRLTVT.

The chain combines TRBV10-3 with TRBJ2-1, with D possibly called TRBD1 or TRBD2 (6 bases each). The CDR3 totals 13 residues. The V gene lost 3 bases and the J gene lost 8 bases, with 11 bases spanning the gap. The V gene's germline CDR1 is ENHRY and CDR2 SYGVKD. The CDR3: CAISDGGRDEQFF. The CDR3, as DNA: TGTGCCATCAGTGATGGGGGGCGGGATGAGCAGTTCTTC.

This clone was recorded once. The chain joins TRBV7-9 to TRBJ2-1; D may correspond to TRBD1 or TRBD2 (6 bases each). CDR1 is SEHNR, CDR2 FQNEAQ, per germline (reference sequence). CDR3 length: 15 amino acids. The germline V and J ends were trimmed by 1 base and 0 bases, with 7 bases remaining between them. CDR3 residues: CASSLEGGSYNEQFF. In DNA form, the CDR3 reads TGTGCCAGCAGCTTAGAGGGGGGCTCCTACAATGAGCAGTTCTTC.

This clone came up a few times. The chain carries TRBV5-8 and TRBJ1-1; 10 nucleotides agree with TRBD1. With V trimmed by 3 bases and J by 4 bases, 3 bases remained unmatched. The germline V gene encodes CDR1 SGHTS and CDR2 YDEGEE. The CDR3 runs to 14 residues. CDR3 sequence: CASSSGQGVTEAFF. In DNA, the CDR3 is TGTGCCAGCAGCTCCGGACAGGGGGTCACTGAAGCTTTCTTT.

This clone was counted only a few times. The CDR3 loop is CASSLAPGGEGQGYTF. The CDR3 coding sequence is TGCGCCAGCAGCTTGGCCCCAGGGGGTGAAGGGCAAGGCTACACCTTC. This chain uses TRBV5-1 with TRBJ1-2, with 7 bases that match TRBD1. V was pared by 0 bases and J by 8 bases, with 13 bases of the junction left unmatched. Germline-derived CDR1 and CDR2 are SGHRS and YFSETQ. The CDR3 sequence is 16 residues long.

The DNA for the CDR3 is TGTGCCAGCAGCTTGGGGGGTGCTGGGAACGAGCAGTACTTC. Protein: CASSLGGAGNEQYF. The rearrangement links TRBV13 to TRBJ2-7; possible D gene TRBD2, 6 bases. V lost 3 bases and J lost 5, with 14 bases in between. This CDR3 spans 14 amino acids. CDR1 is PRHDT and CDR2 is FYEKMQ in the germline V gene (reference sequence).